The 17 T cell receptor beta chains reported below all come from one sample, sequenced in a study of T cell repertoires in aging, cancer and after chemotherapy. Amplification of TCR beta used genomic DNA extracted from peripheral blood. TRB rearrangements spanning V, D and J were amplified using mixed TRB-A/B primers. Each CDR3 protein gets one entry after TCRdb re-called the multiplex PCR reads with MiXCR. The sample lists over a thousand distinct CDR3 sequences, approximately 16% seen once, with about a sixth in the top ten. Sequencing input: blood. These TCRs come from a human donor with a solid tumor.

The chain recombines TRBV20-1 with TRBJ1-5; 9 nucleotides agree with TRBD1. CDR1 and CDR2 from the germline V gene are DFQATT and SNEGSKA (reference sequence). CDR3 size: 16 residues. J gave up 4 bases and V 6 bases, and 13 bases lay outside the gene matches. For the CDR3, the DNA is TGCAGTGCCAGGGACAGGGAGGAAGTAGCAAATCAGCCCCAGCATTTT. Its protein is CSARDREEVANQPQHF.

Relative to its sample, this clonotype is large. The rearrangement joins TRBV11-3 to TRBJ2-1; tentatively, D is TRBD2 (6 bases). Germline V gene sequence: CDR1 SGHNT, CDR2 YENEEA. This CDR3 comprises 15 residues. Trimming left V 6 bases short and J 2 bases short, with 14 bases between. CDR3 nucleotide sequence: TGTGCCAGCAGACAAACGGGGGACGCCTACAATGAGCAGTTCTTC. The encoded protein is CASRQTGDAYNEQFF.

This clonotype was recorded once. The chain joins TRBV7-9 to TRBJ2-1; 12 nucleotides agree with TRBD2. V lost 4 bases to trimming and J lost 8 bases; unmatched junction nucleotides: 9. This CDR3 is built from 16 residues. CDR1 and CDR2 (germline): SEHNR, FQNEAQ (reference sequence). CDR3 protein: CASSSLAGGRRDEQFF. The CDR3 coding sequence is TGTGCCAGCAGCTCGCTAGCGGGGGGGCGTAGGGATGAGCAGTTCTTC.

This clonotype was counted a few times. This chain connects TRBV20-1 to TRBJ1-2; 9 nucleotides match TRBD1. V was clipped by 4 bases and J by 2 bases; unmatched bases: 8. The CDR3 is 15 residues long. Germline lookup yields CDR1 DFQATT and CDR2 SNEGSKA (reference sequence). The CDR3 reads CSATDRGDMNYGYTF. The CDR3, as DNA: TGCAGTGCTACAGACAGGGGGGATATGAACTATGGCTACACCTTC.

This chain links TRBV20-1 with TRBJ2-2; 9 nucleotides align to TRBD1. CDR1 and CDR2 from the germline V gene are DFQATT and SNEGSKA (reference sequence). The trim removed 4 bases at V and 8 bases at J, leaving 11 bases unmatched. CDR3 length: 15 residues. CDR3 residues: CSAIPTGGSDGELFF. Here the CDR3 DNA reads TGCAGTGCTATTCCTACAGGGGGCTCAGATGGGGAGCTGTTTTTT.

This chain uses TRBV5-1 with TRBJ1-4; 11 bases are shared with TRBD1. The length of the CDR3 is 14 residues. V lost 4 bases, J lost 6 bases, and 2 bases stayed unmatched. Germline lookup yields CDR1 SGHRS and CDR2 YFSETQ. CDR3 residues: CASSGTGGYEKLFF. The CDR3 DNA sequence: TGCGCCAGCAGCGGGACAGGGGGTTATGAAAAACTGTTTTTT.

This clonotype counts as large. The chain uses TRBV30 and TRBJ2-5; D is perhaps TRBD2 (7 bases). The ends were cut back, 4 bases at V and 5 bases at J, with 14 bases in the middle. The CDR3 sequence is 13 residues long. Germline-derived CDR1 and CDR2 are GTSNPN and SVGIG (reference sequence). Here the CDR3 DNA reads TGTGCCTGGAATAGGGGGGGGCAGGAGACCCAGTACTTC. Its translation is CAWNRGGQETQYF.

The rearrangement links TRBV11-3 to TRBJ2-2; the match to TRBD1 covers 7 bases. From germline, CDR1 is SGHNT and CDR2 YENEEA. The CDR3 has 15 residues. The junction had 6 bases not matched to a gene; V was cut back by 5 bases and J by 3 bases. Here the CDR3 reads CASSPHDRDTGELFF. The CDR3 DNA sequence: TGTGCCAGCAGCCCACACGACAGGGACACCGGGGAGCTGTTTTTT.

The rearrangement joins TRBV19 to TRBJ2-1; either TRBD1 or TRBD2 may fit D (6 bases each). Germline V lookup: CDR1 LNHDA, CDR2 SQIVND (reference sequence). V lost 7 bases to trimming and J lost 0 bases, with 16 bases between them. The CDR3 consists of 16 residues. Written as DNA, the CDR3 is TGTGCCAGTAAGTTGGAGGGGGGCCCCTCCTACAATGAGCAGTTCTTC. It encodes CASKLEGGPSYNEQFF.

This clonotype is large in the sample. The genes are TRBV7-2 and TRBJ2-1; no firm D call. Germline CDR1 is SGHTA and CDR2 is FQGNSA. Deletions cut 0 bases from V and 5 bases from J, with 14 bases between. The CDR3 is made up of 16 amino acids. The CDR3 DNA follows: TGTGCCAGCAGCTTAGCCGTGCTAGTCGTACACAATGAGCAGTTCTTC. Residues: CASSLAVLVVHNEQFF.

This clonotype qualifies as medium-sized. The chain couples TRBV7-9 to TRBJ1-5; 11 nucleotides match TRBD1. After removal of 3 bases from V and 6 bases from J, the junction contained 7 bases not matched to a gene. CDR1 SEHNR and CDR2 FQNEAQ come from the germline V gene (reference sequence). The CDR3 sequence is 16 residues long. The CDR3 spells CASSLDRGRGGQPQHF. As DNA, the CDR3 is TGTGCCAGCAGCTTGGACAGGGGGCGAGGGGGTCAGCCCCAGCATTTT. The full variable domain, with the rest looked up from reference TRBV7-9 and TRBJ1-5, is DTGVSQNPRHKITKRGQNVTFRCDPISEHNRLYWYRQTLGQGPEFLTYFQNEAQLEKSRLLSDRFSAERPKGSFSTLEIQRTEQGDSAMYLCASSLDRGRGGQPQHFGDGTRLSIL.

This clonotype is labeled large. This chain uses TRBV19 with TRBJ2-6; D remains unclear. V was trimmed by 3 bases and J by 4 bases, leaving 10 bases between them. This CDR3 spans 15 amino acids. Germline V gene sequence: CDR1 LNHDA, CDR2 SQIVND (reference sequence). The CDR3 here is CASSILDGGANVLTF. In nucleotides, the CDR3 is TGTGCCAGTAGTATTTTAGACGGCGGGGCCAACGTCCTGACTTTC.

The sample holds a few counts of this clonotype. The chain joins TRBV6-4 to TRBJ2-1; the D gene is possibly TRBD1 (5 bases). This CDR3 has 15 amino acids. The ends were cut back, 3 bases at V and 5 bases at J, with 14 bases in the middle. In germline, CDR1 is MRHNA, CDR2 SNTAGT. The CDR3 DNA follows: TGTGCCAGCAGTGAACAGGCAACCCCCCACAATGAGCAGTTCTTC. It yields the protein CASSEQATPHNEQFF.

In this sample, this clonotype turned up a few times. The chain employs TRBV25-1 and TRBJ2-1, with 7 nucleotides matching TRBD1. The CDR3 has 12 amino acids. In germline, CDR1 is MGHDK, CDR2 SYGVNS. Unmatched junction bases numbered 10, after V lost 10 bases and J lost 10 bases. CDR3 loop: CAIRQGLGEQFF. As DNA, the CDR3 is TGTGCCATTCGACAGGGTCTAGGAGAGCAGTTCTTC.

This clonotype is judged large. The chain carries TRBV7-6 and TRBJ2-2; 9 positions match TRBD2. Germline CDR1 is SGHVS and CDR2 is FNYEAQ. The CDR3 contains 15 residues. With V trimmed by 0 bases and J by 4 bases, 0 bases remained unmatched. CDR3 loop: CASSLATSGTGELFF. CDR3 DNA sequence: TGTGCCAGCAGCTTAGCGACTAGCGGCACCGGGGAGCTGTTTTTT.

This clonotype was picked up a small number of times. The V call is TRBV12-3 or TRBV12-4, the J call TRBJ1-3; a possible D gene is TRBD1 (5 bases). The CDR3 contains 16 residues. The V gene lost 7 bases and the J gene lost 0 bases, with 16 bases spanning the gap. The CDR3 bases are TGTGCCAGCACCCTCGACAGTTTCCTCTCTGGAAACACCATATATTTT. It is translated as CASTLDSFLSGNTIYF.

By sample fraction, this clonotype is large (0.1 to 1%). The chain is built from TRBV20-1 and TRBJ2-1, with 11 bases that match TRBD2. The CDR3 is made up of 10 amino acids. Germline V gene sequence: CDR1 DFQATT, CDR2 SNEGSKA (reference sequence). The CDR3, as DNA: TGCAGCTTAGCGGGGGGGCAGCAGTTCTTC. The encoded protein is CSLAGGQQFF.